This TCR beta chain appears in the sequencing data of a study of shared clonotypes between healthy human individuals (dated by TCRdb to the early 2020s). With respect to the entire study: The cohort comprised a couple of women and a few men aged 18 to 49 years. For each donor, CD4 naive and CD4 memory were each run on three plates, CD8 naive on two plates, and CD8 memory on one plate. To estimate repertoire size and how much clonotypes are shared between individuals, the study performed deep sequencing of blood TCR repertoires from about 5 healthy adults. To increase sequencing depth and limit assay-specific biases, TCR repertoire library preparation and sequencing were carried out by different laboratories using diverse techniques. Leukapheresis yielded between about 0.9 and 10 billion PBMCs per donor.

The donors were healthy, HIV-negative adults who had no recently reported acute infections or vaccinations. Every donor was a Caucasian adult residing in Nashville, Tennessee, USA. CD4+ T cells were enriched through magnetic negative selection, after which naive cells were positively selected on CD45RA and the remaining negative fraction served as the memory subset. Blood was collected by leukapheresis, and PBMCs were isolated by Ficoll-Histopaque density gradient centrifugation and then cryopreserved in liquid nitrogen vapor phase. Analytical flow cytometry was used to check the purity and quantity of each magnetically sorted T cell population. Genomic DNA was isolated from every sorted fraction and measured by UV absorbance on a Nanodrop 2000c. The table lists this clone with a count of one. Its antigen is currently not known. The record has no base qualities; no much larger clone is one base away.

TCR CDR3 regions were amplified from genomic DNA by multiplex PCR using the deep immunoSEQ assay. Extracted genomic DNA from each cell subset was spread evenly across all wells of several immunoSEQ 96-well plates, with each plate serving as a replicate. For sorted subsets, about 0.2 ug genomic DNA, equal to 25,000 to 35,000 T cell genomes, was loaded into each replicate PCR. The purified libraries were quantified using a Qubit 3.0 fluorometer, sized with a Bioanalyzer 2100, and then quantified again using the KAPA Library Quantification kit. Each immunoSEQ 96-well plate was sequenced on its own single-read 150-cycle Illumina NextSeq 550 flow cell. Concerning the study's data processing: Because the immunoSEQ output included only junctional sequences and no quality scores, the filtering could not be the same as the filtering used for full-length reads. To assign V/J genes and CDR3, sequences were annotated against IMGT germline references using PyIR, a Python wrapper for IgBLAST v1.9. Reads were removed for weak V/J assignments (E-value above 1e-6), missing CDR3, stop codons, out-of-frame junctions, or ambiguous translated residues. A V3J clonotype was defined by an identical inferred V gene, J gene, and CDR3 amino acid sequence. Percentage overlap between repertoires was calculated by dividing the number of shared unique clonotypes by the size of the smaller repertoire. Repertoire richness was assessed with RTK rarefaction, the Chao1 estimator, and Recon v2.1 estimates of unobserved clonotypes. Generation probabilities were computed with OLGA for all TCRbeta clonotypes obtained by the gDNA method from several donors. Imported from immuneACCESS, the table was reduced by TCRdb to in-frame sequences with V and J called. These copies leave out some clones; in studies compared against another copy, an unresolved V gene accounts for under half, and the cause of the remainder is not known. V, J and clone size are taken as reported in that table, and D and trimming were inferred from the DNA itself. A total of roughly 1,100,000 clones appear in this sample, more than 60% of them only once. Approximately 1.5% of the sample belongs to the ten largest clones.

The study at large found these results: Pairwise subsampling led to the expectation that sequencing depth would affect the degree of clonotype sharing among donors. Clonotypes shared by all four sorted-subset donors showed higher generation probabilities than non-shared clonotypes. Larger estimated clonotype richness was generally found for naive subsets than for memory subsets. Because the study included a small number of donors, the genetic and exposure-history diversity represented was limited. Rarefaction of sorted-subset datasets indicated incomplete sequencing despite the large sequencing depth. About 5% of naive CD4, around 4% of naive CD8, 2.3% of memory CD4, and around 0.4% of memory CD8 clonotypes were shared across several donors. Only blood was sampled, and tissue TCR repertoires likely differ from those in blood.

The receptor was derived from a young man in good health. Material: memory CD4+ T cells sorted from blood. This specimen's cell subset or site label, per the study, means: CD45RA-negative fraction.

The DNA reads TGTGCCTGGCTACAGAGGGATTCACCCCTCCACTTT. Its amino acids are CAWLQRDSPLHF. The V and J segments used are TRBV30 and TRBJ1-6; no D segment can be confidently identified. The germline V gene (reference sequence) supplies CDR1 GTSNPN and CDR2 SVGIG. The V end loses 5 bases and the J end loses 8 bases, and a stretch of 10 bases separates them. The CDR3 starts with the cysteine, ends with the phenylalanine, and has 12 residues. The kept DNA is CDR3 alone, 36 bases in frame from the first base.